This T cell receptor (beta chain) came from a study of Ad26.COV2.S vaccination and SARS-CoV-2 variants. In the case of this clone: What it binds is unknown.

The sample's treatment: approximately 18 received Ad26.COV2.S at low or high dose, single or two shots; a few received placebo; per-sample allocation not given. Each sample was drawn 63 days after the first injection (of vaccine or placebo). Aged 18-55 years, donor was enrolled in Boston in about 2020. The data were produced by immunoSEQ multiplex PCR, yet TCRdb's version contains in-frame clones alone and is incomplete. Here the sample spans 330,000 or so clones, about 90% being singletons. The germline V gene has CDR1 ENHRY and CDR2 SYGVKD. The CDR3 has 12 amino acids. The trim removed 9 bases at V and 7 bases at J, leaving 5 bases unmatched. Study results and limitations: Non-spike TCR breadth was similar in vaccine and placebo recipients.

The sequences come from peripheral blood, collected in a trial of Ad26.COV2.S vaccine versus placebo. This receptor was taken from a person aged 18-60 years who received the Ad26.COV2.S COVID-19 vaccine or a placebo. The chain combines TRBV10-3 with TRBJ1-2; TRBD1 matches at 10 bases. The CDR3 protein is CAIGTGVGGYTF. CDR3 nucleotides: TGTGCCATTGGGACAGGGGTGGGTGGCTACACCTTC.